This paragraph covers one T cell receptor (beta chain) sequence. TCRdb analysed the PCR reads with MiXCR anew, one entry per CDR3 protein. The profile shows some 18,000 distinct CDR3 sequences, more than 45% of them singletons. The sample belongs to a study of esophageal squamous cell carcinoma under preoperative chemotherapy. Study at large: Samples included peripheral blood T cells as well as tumor-infiltrating lymphocytes.

Time point: after preoperative PTX-NDP chemotherapy. Patients received paclitaxel-nedaplatin as preoperative chemotherapy before surgery. The origin of this receptor is a human donor with esophageal squamous cell carcinoma. The donor label of this sample is uncertain. Sampling was carried out from a patient given preoperative chemotherapy.

The CDR3 is CATRQSVGRDAQFF. CDR3 DNA: TGTGCCACCCGCCAGTCTGTCGGGAGAGATGCGCAGTTCTTC. The chain combines TRBV24-1 with TRBJ2-1, with a tentative D call TRBD2 (6 bases). In germline, CDR1 is KGHDR, CDR2 SFDVKD. V gave up 9 bases and J gave up 12 bases, with 23 bases separating them. This CDR3 is built from 14 residues.